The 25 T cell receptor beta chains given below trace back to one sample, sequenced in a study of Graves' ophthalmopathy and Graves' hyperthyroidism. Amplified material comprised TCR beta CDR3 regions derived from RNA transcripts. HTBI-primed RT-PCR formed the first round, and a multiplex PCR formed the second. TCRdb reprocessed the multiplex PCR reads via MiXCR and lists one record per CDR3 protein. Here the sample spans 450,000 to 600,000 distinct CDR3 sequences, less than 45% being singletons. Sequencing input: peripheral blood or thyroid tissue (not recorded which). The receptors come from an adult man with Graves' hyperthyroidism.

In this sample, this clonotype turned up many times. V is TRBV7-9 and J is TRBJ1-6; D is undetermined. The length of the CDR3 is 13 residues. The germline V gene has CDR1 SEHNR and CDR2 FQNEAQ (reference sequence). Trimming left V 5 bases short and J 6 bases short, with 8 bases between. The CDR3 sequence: CASSLDGNSPLHF. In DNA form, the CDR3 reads TGTGCCAGCAGCCTGGACGGTAATTCACCCCTCCACTTT.

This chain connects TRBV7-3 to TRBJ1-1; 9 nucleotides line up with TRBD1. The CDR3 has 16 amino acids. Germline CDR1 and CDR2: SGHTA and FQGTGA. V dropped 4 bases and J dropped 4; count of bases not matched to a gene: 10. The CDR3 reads CASSWNRGRGGTEAFF. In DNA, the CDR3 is TGTGCCAGCAGCTGGAACAGGGGGCGCGGGGGCACTGAAGCTTTCTTT. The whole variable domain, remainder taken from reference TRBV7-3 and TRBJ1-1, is GAGVSQTPSNKVTEKGKYVELRCDPISGHTALYWYRQSLGQGPEFLIYFQGTGAADDSGLPNDRFFAVRPEGSVSTLKIQRTERGDSAVYLCASSWNRGRGGTEAFFGQGTRLTVV.

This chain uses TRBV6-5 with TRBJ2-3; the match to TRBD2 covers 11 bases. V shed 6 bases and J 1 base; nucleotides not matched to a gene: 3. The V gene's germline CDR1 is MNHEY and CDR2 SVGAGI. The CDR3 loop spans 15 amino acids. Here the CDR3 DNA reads TGTGCCAGCAGGCTAGCGGGGGGCCGCACAGATACGCAGTATTTT. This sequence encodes CASRLAGGRTDTQYF.

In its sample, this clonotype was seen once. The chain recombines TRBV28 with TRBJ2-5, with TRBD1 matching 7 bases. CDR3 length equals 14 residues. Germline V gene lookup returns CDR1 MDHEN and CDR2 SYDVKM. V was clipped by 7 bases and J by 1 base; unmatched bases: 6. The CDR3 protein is CASNLQGSQETQYF. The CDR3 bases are TGTGCCAGCAACTTACAGGGGTCCCAAGAGACCCAGTACTTC.

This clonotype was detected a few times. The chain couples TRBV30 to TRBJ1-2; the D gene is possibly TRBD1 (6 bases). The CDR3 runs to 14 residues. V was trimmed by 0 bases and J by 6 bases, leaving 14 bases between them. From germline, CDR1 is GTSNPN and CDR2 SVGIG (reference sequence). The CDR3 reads CAWSVGQGRNGYTF. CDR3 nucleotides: TGTGCCTGGAGTGTAGGGCAGGGGCGGAATGGCTACACCTTC.

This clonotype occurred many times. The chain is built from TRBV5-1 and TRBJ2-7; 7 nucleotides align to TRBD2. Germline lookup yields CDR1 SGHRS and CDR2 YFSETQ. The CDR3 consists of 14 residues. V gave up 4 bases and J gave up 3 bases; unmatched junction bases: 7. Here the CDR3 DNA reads TGCGCCAGCAGCACCGTGGGGGGGGACTACGAGCAGTACTTC. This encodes CASSTVGGDYEQYF.

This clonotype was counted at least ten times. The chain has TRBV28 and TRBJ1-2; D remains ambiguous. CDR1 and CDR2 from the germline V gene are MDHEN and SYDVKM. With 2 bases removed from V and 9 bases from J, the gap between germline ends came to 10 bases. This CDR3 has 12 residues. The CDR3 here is CASSLSGFSYTF. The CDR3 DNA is TGTGCCAGCAGTTTAAGCGGTTTTAGCTACACCTTC.

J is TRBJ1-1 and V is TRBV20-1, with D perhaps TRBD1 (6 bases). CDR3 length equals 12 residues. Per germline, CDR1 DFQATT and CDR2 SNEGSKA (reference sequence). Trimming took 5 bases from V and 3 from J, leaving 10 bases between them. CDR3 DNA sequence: TGCAGTGCTTGTCCAGGGGACACTGAAGCTTTCTTT. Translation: CSACPGDTEAFF.

CDR3 DNA: TGTGCCAGCAGTGAAGTTCGGACGGCCTACGAGCAGTACTTC. Its translation is CASSEVRTAYEQYF. This sequence joins TRBV6-1 and TRBJ2-7, with D unresolved. Trimming cost V 1 base and J 2 bases, with 9 bases left between them. CDR3 length: 14 amino acids. Germline CDR1 is MNHNS and CDR2 is SASEGT.

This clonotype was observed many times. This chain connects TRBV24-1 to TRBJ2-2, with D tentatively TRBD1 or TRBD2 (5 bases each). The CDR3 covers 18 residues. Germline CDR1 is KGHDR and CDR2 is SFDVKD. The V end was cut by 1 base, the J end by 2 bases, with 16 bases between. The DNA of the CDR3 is TGTGCCACCAGTGATTTACCATTCGGGGCTTTTAACACCGGGGAGCTGTTTTTT. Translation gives CATSDLPFGAFNTGELFF.

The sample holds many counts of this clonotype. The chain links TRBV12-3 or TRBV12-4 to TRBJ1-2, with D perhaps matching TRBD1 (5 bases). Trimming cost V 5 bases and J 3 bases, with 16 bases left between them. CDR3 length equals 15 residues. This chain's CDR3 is CASSVWPEGHYGYTF. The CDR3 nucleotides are TGTGCCAGCAGTGTATGGCCCGAGGGGCACTATGGCTACACCTTC.

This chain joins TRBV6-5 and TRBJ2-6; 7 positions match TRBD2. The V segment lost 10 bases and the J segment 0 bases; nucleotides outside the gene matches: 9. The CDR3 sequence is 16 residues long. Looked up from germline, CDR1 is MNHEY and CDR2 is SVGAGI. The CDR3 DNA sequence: TGTGCCACCAGGGAGGGGCGGTACTCTGGGGCCAACGTCCTGACTTTC. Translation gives CATREGRYSGANVLTF.

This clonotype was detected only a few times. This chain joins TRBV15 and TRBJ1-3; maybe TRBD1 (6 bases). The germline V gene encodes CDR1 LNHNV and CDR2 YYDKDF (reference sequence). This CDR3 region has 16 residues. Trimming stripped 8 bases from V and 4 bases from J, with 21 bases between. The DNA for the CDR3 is TGTGCCACCGGCAACCCAAGAACAGGGTTCGGAAACACCATATATTTT. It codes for CATGNPRTGFGNTIYF.

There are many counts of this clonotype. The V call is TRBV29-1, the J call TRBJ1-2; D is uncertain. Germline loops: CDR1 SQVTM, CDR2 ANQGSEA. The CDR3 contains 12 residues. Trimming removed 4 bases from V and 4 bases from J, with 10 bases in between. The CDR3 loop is CSVVYERYGYTF. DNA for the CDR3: TGCAGCGTTGTTTACGAGCGCTATGGCTACACCTTC.

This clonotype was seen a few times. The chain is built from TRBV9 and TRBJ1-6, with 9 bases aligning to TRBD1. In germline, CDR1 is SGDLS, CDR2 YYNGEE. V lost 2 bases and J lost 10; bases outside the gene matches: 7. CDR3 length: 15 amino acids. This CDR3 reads CASSVTGGASSPLHF. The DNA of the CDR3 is TGTGCCAGCAGCGTCACAGGGGGCGCGAGCTCACCCCTCCACTTT.

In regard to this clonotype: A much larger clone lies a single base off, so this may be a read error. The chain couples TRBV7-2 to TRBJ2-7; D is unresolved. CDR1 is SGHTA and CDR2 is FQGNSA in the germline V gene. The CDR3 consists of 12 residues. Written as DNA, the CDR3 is TGTGCCAGCGGCTTAGAGTACTACGAGCAGTACTTC. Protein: CASGLEYYEQYF.

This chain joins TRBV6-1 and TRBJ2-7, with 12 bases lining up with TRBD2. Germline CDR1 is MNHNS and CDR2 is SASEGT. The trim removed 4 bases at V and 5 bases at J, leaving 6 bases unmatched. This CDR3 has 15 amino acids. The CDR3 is CASSATSGRNHEQYF. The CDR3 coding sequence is TGTGCCAGCAGTGCTACTAGCGGGAGGAACCACGAGCAGTACTTC.

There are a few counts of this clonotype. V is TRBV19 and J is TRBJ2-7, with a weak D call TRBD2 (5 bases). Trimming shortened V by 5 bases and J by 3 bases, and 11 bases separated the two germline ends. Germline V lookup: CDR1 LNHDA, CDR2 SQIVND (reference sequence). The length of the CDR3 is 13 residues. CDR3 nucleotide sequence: TGTGCCAGTAGTCCGCCTAGCCGCTACGAGCAGTACTTC. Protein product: CASSPPSRYEQYF.

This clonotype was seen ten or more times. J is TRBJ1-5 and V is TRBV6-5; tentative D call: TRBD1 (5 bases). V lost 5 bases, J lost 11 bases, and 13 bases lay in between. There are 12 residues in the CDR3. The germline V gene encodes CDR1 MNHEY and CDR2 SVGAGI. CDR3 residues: CASSNGGETQHF. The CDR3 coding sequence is TGTGCCAGCAGTAACGGGGGGGAGACCCAGCATTTT.

As DNA, the CDR3 is TGTGCCACCAGCAGAGATGGGGGGACAGGGATTTCACCCCTCCACTTT. It yields the protein CATSRDGGTGISPLHF. J is TRBJ1-6 and V is TRBV15, with 9 nucleotides matching TRBD1. Germline CDR1 is LNHNV and CDR2 is YYDKDF (reference sequence). The trim removed 0 bases at V and 9 bases at J, leaving 6 bases unmatched. There are 16 residues in the CDR3.

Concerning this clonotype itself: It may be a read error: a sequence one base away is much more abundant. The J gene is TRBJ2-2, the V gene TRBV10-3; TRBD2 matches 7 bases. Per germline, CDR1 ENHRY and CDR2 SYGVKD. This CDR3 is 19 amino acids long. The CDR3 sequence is CAVSEKVGMTSFNTGELFF. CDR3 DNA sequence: TGTGCCGTCAGTGAGAAAGTGGGGATGACTAGCTTCAACACCGGGGAGCTGTTTTTT.

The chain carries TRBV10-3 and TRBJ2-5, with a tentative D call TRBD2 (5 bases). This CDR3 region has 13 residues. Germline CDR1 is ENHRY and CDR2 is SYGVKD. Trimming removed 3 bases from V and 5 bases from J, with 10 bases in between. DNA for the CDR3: TGTGCCATCAGTGATAGCGACGGGGAGACCCAGTACTTC. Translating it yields CAISDSDGETQYF.

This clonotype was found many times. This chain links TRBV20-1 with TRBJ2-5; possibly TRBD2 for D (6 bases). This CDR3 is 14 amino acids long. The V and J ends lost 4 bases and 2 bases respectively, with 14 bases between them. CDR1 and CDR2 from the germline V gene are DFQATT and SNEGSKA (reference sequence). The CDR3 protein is CSANVGGVQETQYF. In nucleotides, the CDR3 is TGCAGTGCTAACGTGGGAGGCGTGCAAGAGACCCAGTACTTC.

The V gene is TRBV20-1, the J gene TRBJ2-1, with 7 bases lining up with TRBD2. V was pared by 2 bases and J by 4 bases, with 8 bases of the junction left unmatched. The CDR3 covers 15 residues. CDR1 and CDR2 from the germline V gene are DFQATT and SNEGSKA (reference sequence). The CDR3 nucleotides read TGCAGTGCTAGACCGCCTAGCGGATATTACAATGAGCAGTTCTTC. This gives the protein CSARPPSGYYNEQFF.

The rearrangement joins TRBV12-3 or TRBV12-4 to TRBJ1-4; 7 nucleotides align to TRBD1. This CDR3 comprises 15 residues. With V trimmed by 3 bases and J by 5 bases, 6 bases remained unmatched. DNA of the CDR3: TGTGCCAGCAGTTTCGCGACAGGGAGGAATGAAAAACTGTTTTTT. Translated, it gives CASSFATGRNEKLFF.